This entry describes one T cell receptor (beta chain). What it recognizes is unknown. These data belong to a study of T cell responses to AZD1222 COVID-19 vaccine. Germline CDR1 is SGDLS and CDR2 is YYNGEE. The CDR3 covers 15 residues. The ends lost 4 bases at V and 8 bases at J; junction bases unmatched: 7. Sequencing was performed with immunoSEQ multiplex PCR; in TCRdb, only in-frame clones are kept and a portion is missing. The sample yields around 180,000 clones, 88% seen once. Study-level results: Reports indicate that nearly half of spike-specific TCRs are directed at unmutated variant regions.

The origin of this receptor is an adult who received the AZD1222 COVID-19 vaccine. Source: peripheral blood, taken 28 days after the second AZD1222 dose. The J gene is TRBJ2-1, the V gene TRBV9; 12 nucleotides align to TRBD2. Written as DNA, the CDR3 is TGTGCCAGCAGCCCGACTAGCGGGAGCTTATATGAGCAGTTCTTC. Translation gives CASSPTSGSLYEQFF. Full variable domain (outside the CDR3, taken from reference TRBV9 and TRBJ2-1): DSGVTQTPKHLITATGQRVTLRCSPRSGDLSVYWYQQSLDQGLQFLIQYYNGEERAKGNILERFSAQQFPDLHSELNLSSLELGDSALYFCASSPTSGSLYEQFFGPGTRLTVL.